Sequencing of this T cell receptor beta chain was carried out in a study of T-cell reconstitution after alpha-beta-depleted transplantation in children. Overall study findings and caveats: Newly made T cells mostly supplied T-cell counts and diversity one year after transplant. The study traced high day-60 TCRbeta diversity in some patients to surviving recipient T cells and thymic progenitors. After transplant, at about two months, alpha-beta T cells were reportedly derived from several hundred expanded graft clones.

A few counts support this clonotype. The antigen is undetermined. Unique molecular identifiers were built into the TCRbeta library. One entry per CDR3 protein results from TCRdb running MiXCR on the PCR reads. The sample holds about 250,000 distinct CDR3 sequences, 20% to 30% seen once. The receptor was isolated from a female patient aged 2 to 10 who had a stem cell transplant for congenital amegakaryocytic thrombocytopenia, so the T cells may come from the graft donor. The material sequenced was PBMCs, mostly from graft donor cells, taken 360 days after TCRalphabeta/CD19-depleted stem cell transplant.

The CDR3: CASAAEGRGNQPQHF. CDR3 in DNA: TGTGCCAGCGCCGCAGAGGGTAGGGGCAATCAGCCCCAGCATTTT. The V call is TRBV2, the J call TRBJ1-5, with D unresolved. Per the germline V gene, CDR1 is SNHLY and CDR2 is FYNNEI. This CDR3 has 15 amino acids. V was cut by 8 bases and J by 2 bases, with 16 bases left in between.